The 17 T cell receptor beta chains listed next were all sequenced from one sample in a study of cytomegalovirus exposure and HLA in healthy donors. The repertoire was sequenced with immunoSEQ multiplex PCR; TCRdb's copy has only in-frame clones and lacks some. This sample carries some 220,000 clones, around nine tenths of them seen once, and the ten largest clones take roughly 1%. Sequenced material: PBMCs. The receptors stem from a woman aged 18-29 years in good health and CMV-seronegative.

V gene TRBV5-1 combines with J gene TRBJ2-1, with TRBD2 matching 8 bases. The CDR3 is made up of 17 amino acids. CDR1 is SGHRS, CDR2 YFSETQ, per germline. With 4 bases clipped from V and 2 bases from J, the junction kept 11 bases outside the gene matches. CDR3 sequence: CASSTGGVAGPYNEQFF. The CDR3 region has the DNA TGCGCCAGCAGCACCGGAGGGGTAGCGGGACCCTACAATGAGCAGTTCTTC.

The chain uses TRBV9 and TRBJ2-3; no firm D call. Trimming shortened V by 2 bases and J by 4 bases, and 8 bases separated the two germline ends. The CDR3 covers 13 residues. The germline V gene encodes CDR1 SGDLS and CDR2 YYNGEE. CDR3 coding DNA: TGTGCCAGCAGCGTCATGGCCCCAGATACGCAGTATTTT. This codes for CASSVMAPDTQYF.

This clone was picked up one time. The chain links TRBV28 to TRBJ1-2; tentatively, D is TRBD1 (6 bases). The V and J ends lost 6 bases and 5 bases respectively, with 7 bases between them. CDR3 length: 11 residues. Germline V CDR1 and CDR2: MDHEN, SYDVKM. CDR3 DNA sequence: TGTGCCAGCAGCAGGGGATATGGCTACACCTTC. Encoded protein: CASSRGYGYTF.

The gene calls are TRBV9 and TRBJ1-3, with TRBD1 matching 7 bases. J gave up 3 bases and V 4 bases, and 4 bases lay outside the gene matches. Germline lookup yields CDR1 SGDLS and CDR2 YYNGEE. There are 14 residues in the CDR3. The CDR3 DNA is TGTGCCAGCAGCCAGGGGGACGGTGGAAACACCATATATTTT. Residues: CASSQGDGGNTIYF.

V gene TRBV6-4 combines with J gene TRBJ2-5; 9 nucleotides match TRBD1. V was pared by 10 bases and J by 4 bases, with 10 bases of the junction left unmatched. Germline lookup yields CDR1 MRHNA and CDR2 SNTAGT. The CDR3 totals 14 residues. The CDR3 region is CAKEQGARGETQYF. Written as DNA, the CDR3 is TGTGCCAAAGAACAGGGGGCTCGCGGAGAGACCCAGTACTTC.

The chain couples TRBV4-1 to TRBJ1-2, with D hard to call. V lost 2 bases to trimming and J lost 4 bases, with 14 bases between them. The CDR3 is 15 amino acids. From germline, CDR1 is MGHRA and CDR2 YSYEKL. For the CDR3, the DNA is TGCGCCAGCAGCCAACCCTGGGAGAGGACCTATGGCTACACCTTC. This gives the protein CASSQPWERTYGYTF.

This chain uses TRBV30 with TRBJ2-7; D is unresolved. CDR1 and CDR2 (germline): GTSNPN, SVGIG (reference sequence). Trimming pared 0 bases from V and 5 bases from J, leaving 8 bases between. The CDR3 consists of 12 residues. The CDR3 sequence: CAWSVDWDEQYF. CDR3 bases: TGTGCCTGGAGTGTAGACTGGGACGAGCAGTACTTC.

The rearrangement uses TRBV5-6 and TRBJ1-5, with 9 bases lining up with TRBD1. The V segment lost 0 bases and the J segment 6 bases; nucleotides outside the gene matches: 4. Germline loops: CDR1 SGHDT, CDR2 YYEEEE. This CDR3 is 15 amino acids long. The chain's CDR3 is CASSLADRGGQPQHF. CDR3 sequence (DNA): TGTGCCAGCAGCTTGGCCGACAGGGGGGGTCAGCCCCAGCATTTT.

The J gene is TRBJ2-7, the V gene TRBV29-1; 8 bases match TRBD1. Looked up from germline, CDR1 is SQVTM and CDR2 is ANQGSEA. With 6 bases clipped from V and 2 bases from J, the junction kept 6 bases outside the gene matches. The length of the CDR3 is 13 residues. The CDR3 spells CSVVDRGTYEQYF. As DNA, the CDR3 is TGCAGCGTCGTAGACAGGGGAACCTACGAGCAGTACTTC.

The chain couples TRBV2 to TRBJ2-3, with TRBD1 matching 11 bases. This CDR3 is 17 amino acids long. V dropped 1 base and J dropped 3; count of bases not matched to a gene: 6. The germline V gene encodes CDR1 SNHLY and CDR2 FYNNEI. The CDR3 sequence is CASSEVGQGVVTDTQYF. Written as DNA, the CDR3 is TGTGCCAGCAGTGAAGTGGGACAGGGGGTGGTAACAGATACGCAGTATTTT.

DNA for the CDR3: TGCGCCAGCAGCCAGACCGGGACAGGGAGTGAAAAACTGTTTTTT. This encodes CASSQTGTGSEKLFF. The rearrangement joins TRBV4-1 to TRBJ1-4; 9 positions match TRBD1. The CDR3 contains 15 residues. CDR1 MGHRA and CDR2 YSYEKL come from the germline V gene. V was pared by 3 bases and J by 7 bases, with 6 bases of the junction left unmatched.

This clone has just a few counts. The chain is built from TRBV6-4 and TRBJ1-2; 11 bases fit TRBD1. Germline V gene sequence: CDR1 MRHNA, CDR2 SNTAGT. The CDR3 runs 16 residues. Unmatched junction bases numbered 8, after V lost 0 bases and J lost 8 bases. The CDR3 here is CASSDSAGQGVGGYTF. The CDR3 nucleotides read TGTGCCAGCAGTGACTCCGCGGGACAGGGGGTTGGGGGCTACACCTTC.

CDR3 residues: CASSAGTGVNEAFF. The CDR3 bases are TGTGCCAGCAGCGCCGGGACAGGGGTCAATGAAGCTTTCTTT. The chain has TRBV9 and TRBJ1-1, with 10 nucleotides matching TRBD1. CDR1 and CDR2 (germline): SGDLS, YYNGEE. J gave up 7 bases and V 3 bases, and 6 bases lay outside the gene matches. The length of the CDR3 is 14 residues.

The chain recombines TRBV29-1 with TRBJ1-1; 9 bases match TRBD1. The ends lost 1 base at V and 3 bases at J; junction bases unmatched: 3. Germline V gives CDR1 SQVTM, CDR2 ANQGSEA. This CDR3 is built from 14 residues. DNA for the CDR3: TGCAGCGTTGAAGGGGGACAGGGTGACACTGAAGCTTTCTTT. This codes for CSVEGGQGDTEAFF.

This clone was seen a few times. This rearrangement joins TRBV19 to TRBJ2-7; 11 nucleotides agree with TRBD1. Germline assignment: CDR1 LNHDA and CDR2 SQIVND (reference sequence). V gave up 10 bases and J gave up 3 bases; unmatched junction bases: 11. The CDR3 is 15 amino acids. CDR3 amino acids: CATRTGGPRDYEQYF. As DNA, the CDR3 is TGTGCCACTCGGACAGGGGGCCCCCGGGACTACGAGCAGTACTTC.

The rearrangement links TRBV2 to TRBJ2-1; D gene ambiguous. CDR1 is SNHLY and CDR2 is FYNNEI in the germline V gene. The CDR3 runs to 15 residues. V was cut by 3 bases and J by 7 bases, with 16 bases left in between. Here the CDR3 DNA reads TGTGCCAGCAGTGATGTGGGCAGAACGGCAAATGAGCAGTTCTTC. Encoded protein: CASSDVGRTANEQFF.

V is TRBV11-2 and J is TRBJ1-3; the match to TRBD1 covers 9 bases. Germline V gene sequence: CDR1 SGHAT, CDR2 FQNNGV. The CDR3 is made up of 15 amino acids. The J segment lost 2 bases and the V segment lost 6 bases, leaving 5 bases of the junction unmatched. The CDR3 DNA reads as TGTGCCAGCAGAAGGAACAGGGGGCCTGGAAACACCATATATTTT. Amino acids: CASRRNRGPGNTIYF.